The T cell receptor beta chain described here comes from a study of shared clonotypes between healthy human individuals. Sequenced by immunoSEQ multiplex PCR; TCRdb stores in-frame clones only, minus some. The sample carries hundreds of thousands of clones, 95% to 97% recorded once. Study-wide points: In contrast to clonotypes shared by all four donors, non-shared clonotypes had lower generation probabilities.

Deletions cut 4 bases from V and 7 bases from J, with 19 bases between. Germline V gene lookup returns CDR1 LNHDA and CDR2 SQIVND (reference sequence). CDR3 length: 15 amino acids. Of note for this clone: What it binds is unknown.

The source of this sequence is a woman in her twenties or thirties in good health. V gene TRBV19 combines with J gene TRBJ1-2; D might be TRBD1 (5 bases). The sequenced sample consisted of naive CD4+ T cells sorted from blood. Subset defined: CD45RA+ positively selected. This chain's CDR3 is CASSTGAGTGTGYTF. CDR3 nucleotide sequence: TGTGCCAGTAGTACGGGAGCCGGGACGGGGACTGGCTACACCTTC. Supplemented by reference TRBV19 and TRBJ1-2, the full variable domain reads DGGITQSPKYLFRKEGQNVTLSCEQNLNHDAMYWYRQDPGQGLRLIYYSQIVNDFQKGDIAEGYSVSREKKESFPLTVTSAQKNPTAFYLCASSTGAGTGTGYTFGSGTRLTVV.